This TCR beta chain is drawn from a study of blood T cells in healthy people across ages. Study background: About one barcoded beta molecule per two T cells was the capture yield of template switching. Study-wide results and caveats: Donor CMV status, an unknown factor, possibly confounded changes in expanded clonotypes.

Isolated PBMCs totaled at least 6.5 million in each sample. In its sample, this clonotype was seen a few times. Its antigen is unknown. The CDR3 is made up of 14 amino acids. The V and J ends lost 7 bases and 1 base respectively, with 14 bases between them. The V gene's germline CDR1 is MNHNY and CDR2 SVGAGI (reference sequence). The use of a sample-barcoded 5' primer and a J-beta primer mix characterized a second PCR of 7 to 11 cycles. TCRdb used MiXCR to reprocess the 5' RACE reads, holding one entry per CDR3 protein. The profile shows 600,000 or so distinct CDR3 sequences, about 45% of them singletons.

This clonotype originated in a man older than 75 in good health. V usage is TRBV6-6 and J usage is TRBJ2-7, with D unclear. Input material: blood. CDR3 DNA sequence: TGTGCCAGCACTCCAGCTGGGCATTCCTACGAGCAGTACTTC. This gives the protein CASTPAGHSYEQYF.